Below are 13 T cell receptor beta chains sequenced from a single sample in a study of blood T cell repertoires in COVID-19. Here immunoSEQ multiplex PCR was the method, and the copy in TCRdb shows in-frame clones only, minus some. The table records some 310,000 clones, 89% of them present only once. The sequencing input was PBMCs or T cells enriched from blood (not recorded which). These receptors all stem from a woman aged 25 to 39 who had recovered from COVID-19.

This rearrangement joins TRBV7-6 to TRBJ2-7; D ambiguous. Trimming took off 6 bases at V and 5 bases at J, with 8 bases between the two ends. CDR1 is SGHVS and CDR2 is FNYEAQ in the germline V gene. This CDR3 is 11 amino acids long. The CDR3 loop is CASSYYHEQYF. The CDR3 DNA follows: TGTGCCAGCAGTTACTACCACGAGCAGTACTTC.

The chain recombines TRBV28 with TRBJ1-5; D remains ambiguous. V lost 3 bases and J lost 0, with 3 bases in between. The CDR3 has 13 residues. The V gene's germline CDR1 is MDHEN and CDR2 SYDVKM. The CDR3 nucleotides read TGTGCCAGCAGTTTTCATAGCAATCAGCCCCAGCATTTT. Residues: CASSFHSNQPQHF.

The CDR3 region has the DNA TGTGCCAGCAGCCAAGTTAGCGTTACCACAGATACGCAGTATTTT. Its translation is CASSQVSVTTDTQYF. The chain links TRBV3-1 (or the pseudogene TRBV3-2) to TRBJ2-3; TRBD2 is a possible D gene (5 bases). Trimming stripped 1 base from V and 2 bases from J, with 10 bases between. The CDR3 is made up of 15 amino acids. CDR1 is LGHDT, CDR2 YNNKEL, per germline (reference sequence).

The gene calls are TRBV6-5 and TRBJ1-5, with D possibly matching TRBD1 (5 bases). Trimming cost V 4 bases and J 7 bases, with 17 bases left between them. CDR1 is MNHEY, CDR2 SVGAGI, per germline. This CDR3 is 15 amino acids long. The CDR3 nucleotides are TGTGCCAGCAGTTCCGGGGGGGGACTAGGGCAGCCCCAGCATTTT. Translation gives CASSSGGGLGQPQHF.

The V gene is TRBV3-1 (or the pseudogene TRBV3-2), the J gene TRBJ2-7, with 10 bases lining up with TRBD1. The CDR3 spans 16 residues. Germline V gene data show CDR1 as LGHDT and CDR2 as YNNKEL (reference sequence). The V segment lost 5 bases and the J segment 1 base; nucleotides outside the gene matches: 8. This CDR3 reads CASSWSRDRGSYEQYF. CDR3 nucleotides: TGTGCCAGCAGCTGGAGCCGGGACAGGGGTTCCTACGAGCAGTACTTC.

V is TRBV5-1 and J is TRBJ1-4; 8 nucleotides line up with TRBD1. The J segment lost 3 bases and the V segment lost 4 bases, leaving 8 bases of the junction unmatched. The CDR3 covers 16 residues. Per germline, CDR1 SGHRS and CDR2 YFSETQ. The CDR3 sequence is CASSRAGGAANEKLFF. CDR3 in DNA: TGCGCCAGCAGCCGTGCAGGGGGCGCGGCTAATGAAAAACTGTTTTTT.

The V call is TRBV7-2, the J call TRBJ2-1; 11 bases are shared with TRBD2. Germline V gene lookup returns CDR1 SGHTA and CDR2 FQGNSA. J lost 2 bases, V lost 6 bases, and 3 bases had no gene match. The CDR3 consists of 15 residues. CDR3 loop: CASRRTSGPYNEQFF. The CDR3 DNA reads TGTGCCAGCAGGCGGACTAGCGGGCCCTACAATGAGCAGTTCTTC.

This clone came up a few times. DNA of the CDR3: TGCAGCGCCGGTGGAGGGAGAGAAAAACTGTTTTTT. This codes for CSAGGGREKLFF. J is TRBJ1-4 and V is TRBV29-1, with D uncertain. The CDR3 has 12 amino acids. The germline V and J ends were trimmed by 7 bases and 8 bases, with 14 bases remaining between them. Germline V gives CDR1 SQVTM, CDR2 ANQGSEA.

The chain has TRBV19 and TRBJ2-7, with D possibly TRBD1 on 6 matching bases. Trimming removed 7 bases from V and 0 bases from J, with 13 bases in between. The CDR3 contains 14 residues. In germline, CDR1 is LNHDA, CDR2 SQIVND (reference sequence). In DNA, the CDR3 is TGTGCCAGTATCTTACACAGGGTCTCCTACGAGCAGTACTTC. Protein sequence: CASILHRVSYEQYF.

V is TRBV29-1 and J is TRBJ2-5; possibly TRBD1 for D (5 bases). CDR1 and CDR2 from the germline V gene are SQVTM and ANQGSEA. CDR3 length: 14 amino acids. Between the trimmed V and J ends, which lost 6 bases and 3 bases, there was a span of 17 bases. The CDR3 is CSVRTFRLEETQYF. CDR3 in DNA: TGCAGCGTAAGGACATTTAGGCTTGAAGAGACCCAGTACTTC.

This clone was counted between two and nine times. This sequence joins TRBV12-3 or TRBV12-4 and TRBJ1-2; D perhaps matches TRBD1 (6 bases). Trimming took off 5 bases at V and 2 bases at J, with 9 bases between the two ends. The CDR3 length is 13 residues. The CDR3 reads CASSATGNYGYTF. The CDR3 nucleotides are TGTGCCAGCAGTGCGACAGGCAACTATGGCTACACCTTC.

The rearrangement links TRBV27 to TRBJ1-1; 9 bases align to TRBD1. CDR3 length: 16 residues. V trimming: 6 bases; J trimming: 4 bases; junction bases outside the gene matches: 12. Per the germline V gene, CDR1 is MNHEY and CDR2 is SMNVEV (reference sequence). The CDR3 sequence is CASRPGTGWGPTEAFF. Written as DNA, the CDR3 is TGTGCCAGCAGACCCGGGACAGGGTGGGGGCCCACTGAAGCTTTCTTT.

V and J are TRBV2 and TRBJ2-7; 9 nucleotides align to TRBD2. CDR3 length: 13 amino acids. Germline V gene lookup returns CDR1 SNHLY and CDR2 FYNNEI. J gave up 6 bases and V 4 bases, and 4 bases lay outside the gene matches. The chain's CDR3 is CASSVAGDREQYF. The CDR3 nucleotides are TGTGCCAGCAGTGTAGCGGGAGACCGCGAGCAGTACTTC. Combining the CDR3 with reference TRBV2 and TRBJ2-7 gives the whole variable domain EPEVTQTPSHQVTQMGQEVILRCVPISNHLYFYWYRQILGQKVEFLVSFYNNEISEKSEIFDDQFSVERPDGSNFTLKIRSTKLEDSAMYFCASSVAGDREQYFGPGTRLTVT.